The text below deals with one T cell receptor (beta chain). Its specificity is not known. This specimen comes from a study of identical twins. Overall study results and limits: Analyses based on zero insertions could be partly confounded by invariant MAIT and iNKT cells.

TCRdb redid the calling of the 5' RACE reads with MiXCR, one entry per CDR3 protein. The data show 400,000 to 600,000 distinct CDR3 sequences, 20% to 25% seen once. The CDR3 covers 16 residues. Between the trimmed V and J ends, which lost 7 bases and 0 bases, there was a span of 16 bases. CDR1 is LNHDA and CDR2 is SQIVND in the germline V gene (reference sequence). The data were also submitted as part of a second study, on yellow fever vaccine responses in identical twins. Turning to that study: After vaccination, twins' T cell response reportedly seemed partly convergent, partly personalized.

The origin of this receptor is a woman younger than 30 in good health. The sequenced material came from CD4+ T cells sorted from blood. This sequence joins TRBV19 and TRBJ1-5; a possible D gene is TRBD1 (5 bases). The CDR3 here is CASTPHRGNSNQPQHF. The CDR3 DNA follows: TGTGCCAGTACCCCACATCGGGGGAATAGCAATCAGCCCCAGCATTTT.